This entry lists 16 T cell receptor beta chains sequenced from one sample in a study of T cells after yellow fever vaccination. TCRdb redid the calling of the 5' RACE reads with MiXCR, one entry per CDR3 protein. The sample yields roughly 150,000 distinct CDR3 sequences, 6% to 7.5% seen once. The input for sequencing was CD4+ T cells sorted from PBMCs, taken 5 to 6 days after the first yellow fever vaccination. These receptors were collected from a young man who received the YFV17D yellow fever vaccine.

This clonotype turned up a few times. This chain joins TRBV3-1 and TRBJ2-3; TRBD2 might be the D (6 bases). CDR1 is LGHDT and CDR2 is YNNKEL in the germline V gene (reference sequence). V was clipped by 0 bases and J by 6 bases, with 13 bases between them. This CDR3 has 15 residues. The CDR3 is CASSQDVRGSDTQYF. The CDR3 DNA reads TGTGCCAGCAGCCAAGATGTTCGGGGGAGCGATACGCAGTATTTT.

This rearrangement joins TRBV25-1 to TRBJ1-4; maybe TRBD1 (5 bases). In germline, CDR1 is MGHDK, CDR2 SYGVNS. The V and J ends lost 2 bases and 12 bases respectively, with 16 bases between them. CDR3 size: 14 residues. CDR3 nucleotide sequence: TGTGCCAGCAGTGAACCGGGGCTCCCGAGGGAACTGTTTTTT. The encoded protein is CASSEPGLPRELFF.

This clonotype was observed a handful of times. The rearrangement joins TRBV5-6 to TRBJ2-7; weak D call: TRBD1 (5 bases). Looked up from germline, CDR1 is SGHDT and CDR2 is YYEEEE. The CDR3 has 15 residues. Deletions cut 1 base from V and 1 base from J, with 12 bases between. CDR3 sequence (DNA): TGTGCCAGCAGCTTGCCAGGGTTTGGGTCCTACGAGCAGTACTTC. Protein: CASSLPGFGSYEQYF.

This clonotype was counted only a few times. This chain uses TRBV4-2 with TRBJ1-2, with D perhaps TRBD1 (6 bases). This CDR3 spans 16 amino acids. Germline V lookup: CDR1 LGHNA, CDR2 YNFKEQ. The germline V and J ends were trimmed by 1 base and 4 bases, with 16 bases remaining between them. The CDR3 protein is CASSQVGQGTSYGYTF. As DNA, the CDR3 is TGTGCCAGCAGCCAAGTGGGTCAGGGGACCTCCTATGGCTACACCTTC.

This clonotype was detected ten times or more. CDR3 coding DNA: TGTGCCAGCAGCCAAGATTCGGGGAGCGAGCAGTACTTC. Translated: CASSQDSGSEQYF. The V gene is TRBV4-2, the J gene TRBJ2-7; TRBD2 might be the D (5 bases). Germline lookup yields CDR1 LGHNA and CDR2 YNFKEQ. CDR3 length equals 13 residues. V was shortened by 0 bases and J by 6 bases, with 9 bases between the two germline ends.

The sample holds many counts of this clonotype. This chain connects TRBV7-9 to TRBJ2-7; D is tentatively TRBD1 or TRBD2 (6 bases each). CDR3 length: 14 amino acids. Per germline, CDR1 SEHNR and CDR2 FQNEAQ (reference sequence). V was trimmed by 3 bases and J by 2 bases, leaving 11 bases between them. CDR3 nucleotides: TGTGCCAGCAGCTTCACGGGGGCCCCCTACGAGCAGTACTTC. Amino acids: CASSFTGAPYEQYF.

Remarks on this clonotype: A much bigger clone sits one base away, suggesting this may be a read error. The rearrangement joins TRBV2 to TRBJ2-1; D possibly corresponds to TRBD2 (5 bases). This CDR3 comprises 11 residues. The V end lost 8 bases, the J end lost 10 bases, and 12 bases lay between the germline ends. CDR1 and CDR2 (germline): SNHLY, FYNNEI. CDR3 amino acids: CASQTGWEQFF. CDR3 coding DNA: TGTGCCAGCCAAACGGGGTGGGAGCAGTTCTTC.

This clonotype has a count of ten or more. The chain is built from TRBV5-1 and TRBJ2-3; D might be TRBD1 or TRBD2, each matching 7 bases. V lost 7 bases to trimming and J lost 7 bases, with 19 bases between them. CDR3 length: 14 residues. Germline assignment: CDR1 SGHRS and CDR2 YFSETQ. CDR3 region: CASHDPGGGYTQYF. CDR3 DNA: TGCGCCAGCCATGACCCAGGGGGGGGCTATACGCAGTATTTT.

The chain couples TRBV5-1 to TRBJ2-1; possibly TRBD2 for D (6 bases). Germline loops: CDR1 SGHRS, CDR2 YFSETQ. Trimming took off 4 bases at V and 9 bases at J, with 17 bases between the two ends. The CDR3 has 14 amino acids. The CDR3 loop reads CASSPRSGDFEQFF. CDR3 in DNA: TGCGCCAGCAGCCCGCGCTCCGGGGACTTTGAGCAGTTCTTC.

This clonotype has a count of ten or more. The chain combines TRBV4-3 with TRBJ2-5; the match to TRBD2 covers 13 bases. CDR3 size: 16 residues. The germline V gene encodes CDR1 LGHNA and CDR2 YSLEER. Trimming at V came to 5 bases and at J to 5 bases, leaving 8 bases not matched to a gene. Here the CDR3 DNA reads TGCGCCAGCAGCAAATTGACTAGCGGGGGGAAGGAGACCCAGTACTTC. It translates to CASSKLTSGGKETQYF.

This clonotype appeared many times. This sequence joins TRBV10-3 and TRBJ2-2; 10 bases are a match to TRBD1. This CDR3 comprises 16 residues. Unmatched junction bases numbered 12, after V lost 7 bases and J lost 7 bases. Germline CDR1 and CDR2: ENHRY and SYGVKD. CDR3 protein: CAITSTGTGAIGELFF. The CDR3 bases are TGTGCCATCACCTCCACCGGGACAGGGGCCATCGGGGAGCTGTTTTTT.

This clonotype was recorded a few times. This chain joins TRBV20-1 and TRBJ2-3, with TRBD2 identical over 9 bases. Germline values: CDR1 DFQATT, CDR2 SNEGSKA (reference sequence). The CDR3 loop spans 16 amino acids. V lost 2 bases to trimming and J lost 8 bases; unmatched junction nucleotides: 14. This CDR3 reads CSARSIGSSGEGTQYF. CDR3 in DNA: TGCAGTGCTAGAAGTATCGGGTCTAGCGGGGAGGGTACGCAGTATTTT.

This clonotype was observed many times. The CDR3, as DNA: TGTGCCAGCAGCCAAATTCCGGGACAGGGGGCTATGCGGGGGTCAATTAACTATGGCTACACCTTC. This sequence encodes CASSQIPGQGAMRGSINYGYTF. V and J are TRBV3-1 and TRBJ1-2; 12 bases are a match to TRBD1. V trimming: 2 bases; J trimming: 1 base; junction bases outside the gene matches: 20. The CDR3 is 22 amino acids. Germline-derived CDR1 and CDR2 are LGHDT and YNNKEL (reference sequence).

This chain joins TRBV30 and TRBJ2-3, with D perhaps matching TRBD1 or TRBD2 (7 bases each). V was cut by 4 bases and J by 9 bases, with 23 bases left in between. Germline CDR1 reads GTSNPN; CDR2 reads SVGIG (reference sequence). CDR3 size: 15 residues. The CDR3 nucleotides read TGTGCCTGGAACCCAGGGGGGGGGGCTCGAGACACGCAGTATTTT. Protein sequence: CAWNPGGGARDTQYF.

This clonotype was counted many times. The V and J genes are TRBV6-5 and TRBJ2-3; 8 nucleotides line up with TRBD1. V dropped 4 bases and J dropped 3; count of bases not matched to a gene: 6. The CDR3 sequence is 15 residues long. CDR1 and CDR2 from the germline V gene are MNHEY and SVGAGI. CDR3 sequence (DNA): TGTGCCAGCAGTTCCCCAAGACAGGGGACAGATACGCAGTATTTT. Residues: CASSSPRQGTDTQYF.

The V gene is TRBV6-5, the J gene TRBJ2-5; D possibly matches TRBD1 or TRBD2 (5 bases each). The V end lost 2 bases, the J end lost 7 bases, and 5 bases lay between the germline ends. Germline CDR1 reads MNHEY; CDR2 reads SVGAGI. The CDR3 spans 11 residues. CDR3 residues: CASSYGGTQYF. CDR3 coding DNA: TGTGCCAGCAGTTACGGGGGGACCCAGTACTTC.